The rows below give T cell receptor beta chains drawn from one sample of a study of blood T cell repertoires in COVID-19. Sequenced by immunoSEQ multiplex PCR; TCRdb stores in-frame clones only, minus some. The table shows 200,000 or so clones, with about 80% occurring only once. What was sequenced was peripheral blood. The receptors come from a woman aged 60-70 years with acute or convalescent COVID-19. CDR3s include the opening cysteine and the closing phenylalanine or tryptophan. A D gene is named only where the DNA matches it firmly. Where a row states a size, it is once, few, many or the class of an expanded clone; other rows omit it.

abundance,d_gene,v_gene,len,j_gene,CDR3nt,CDR3aa
NA,NA,TRBV6-5,16,TRBJ1-6,TGTGCCAGCAGTTACTCTCCGACAGTTAATAATTCACCCCTCCACTTT,CASSYSPTVNNSPLHF
NA,NA,TRBV11-2,16,TRBJ2-1,TGTGCCAGCAGCCCCCCCGGACTCCTATCCTACAATGAGCAGTTCTTC,CASSPPGLLSYNEQFF
NA,TRBD1,TRBV24-1,16,TRBJ1-5,TGTGCCACCAGTGGTGACAGGGGTGGATCGTTTCAGCCCCAGCATTTT,CATSGDRGGSFQPQHF
NA,NA,TRBV4-3,15,TRBJ2-1,TGCGCCAGCAGCCAAGCGGGGTTCGCCTACAATGAGCAGTTCTTC,CASSQAGFAYNEQFF
once,NA,TRBV12-3/TRBV12-4,13,TRBJ2-7,TGTGCCAGCAACCCCGGCGCGGGGCACGAGCAGTACTTC,CASNPGAGHEQYF
NA,TRBD1,TRBV19,16,TRBJ1-5,TGTGCCAGTAGTGGAAATCAGGGGGCTAGCAATCAGCCCCAGCATTTT,CASSGNQGASNQPQHF
once,NA,TRBV5-8,13,TRBJ1-5,TGTGCCAGCAGCCGACAGATAAATCAGCCCCAGCATTTT,CASSRQINQPQHF
NA,NA,TRBV18,15,TRBJ1-1,TGTGCCAGCTCACCACCGGGAGGAGTCGGCGCTGAAGCTTTCTTT,CASSPPGGVGAEAFF
NA,NA,TRBV6-2/TRBV6-3,12,TRBJ2-2,TGTGCCAGCAGTTATACGGCCGGGGAGCTGTTTTTT,CASSYTAGELFF
once,NA,TRBV6-6,12,TRBJ1-6,TGTGCCAGCAGTTCCACAGGGTCACCCCTCCACTTT,CASSSTGSPLHF
NA,TRBD1,TRBV6-2/TRBV6-3,19,TRBJ1-5,TGTGCCAGCAGTTACATCGCTGACAGGGGAGTTGATAGCAATCAGCCCCAGCATTTT,CASSYIADRGVDSNQPQHF
NA,TRBD1,TRBV23-1,14,TRBJ1-6,TGCGCCAGCACTCAAGGGACAGAGAATTCACCCCTCCACTTT,CASTQGTENSPLHF
NA,NA,TRBV21-1,11,TRBJ1-6,TGTGCCAGCCCGTGGAGAGGACCCCTCCACTTT,CASPWRGPLHF
few,NA,TRBV30,14,TRBJ1-1,TGTGCCTGGAGTATCGGGGGGTCTAACACTGAAGCTTTCTTT,CAWSIGGSNTEAFF
NA,TRBD1,TRBV6-5,13,TRBJ2-7,TGTGCCAGCGGGCAACAGGGGGCCTACGAGCAGTACTTC,CASGQQGAYEQYF
NA,TRBD1,TRBV7-2,15,TRBJ1-2,TGTGCCAGCAGCTTAAAAGGGGGCAGGGCTTATGGCTACACCTTC,CASSLKGGRAYGYTF
NA,TRBD2,TRBV5-1,15,TRBJ2-1,TGCGCCAGCAGCACCGGACTAGCGGGGGGGAATGAGCAGTTCTTC,CASSTGLAGGNEQFF
NA,TRBD1,TRBV6-2/TRBV6-3,13,TRBJ1-2,TGTGCCAGCAGTTACAACAGGGGAAGCGGCTACACCTTC,CASSYNRGSGYTF
NA,NA,TRBV11-1,13,TRBJ2-7,TGTGCCAGCAGCTTTGGGAGCTCCTACGAGCAGTACTTC,CASSFGSSYEQYF
NA,NA,TRBV28,15,TRBJ1-3,TGTGCCAGCAGTTCCGACAGATACTCTGGAAACACCATATATTTT,CASSSDRYSGNTIYF
NA,NA,TRBV5-4,13,TRBJ2-3,TGTGCCAGCAGCTTGGCCCTTTCGGATACGCAGTATTTT,CASSLALSDTQYF
NA,NA,TRBV4-1,13,TRBJ1-2,TGCGCCAGCAGCCGGGACATTGCTAGTGGCTACACCTTC,CASSRDIASGYTF
NA,NA,TRBV5-1,16,TRBJ1-3,TGCGCCAGCAGCTTGGATACGTTCAGGCCTGGAAACACCATATATTTT,CASSLDTFRPGNTIYF